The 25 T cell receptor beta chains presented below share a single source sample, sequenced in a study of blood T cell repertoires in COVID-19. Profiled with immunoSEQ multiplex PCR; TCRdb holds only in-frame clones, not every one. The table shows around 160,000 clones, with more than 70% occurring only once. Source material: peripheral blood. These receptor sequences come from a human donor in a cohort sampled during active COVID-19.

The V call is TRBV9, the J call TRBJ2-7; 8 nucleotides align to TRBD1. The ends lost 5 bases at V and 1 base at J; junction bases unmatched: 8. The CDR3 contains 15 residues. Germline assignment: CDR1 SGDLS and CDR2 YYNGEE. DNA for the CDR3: TGTGCCAGCAGTAATGACAGGGGCGCTTCCTACGAGCAGTACTTC. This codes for CASSNDRGASYEQYF.

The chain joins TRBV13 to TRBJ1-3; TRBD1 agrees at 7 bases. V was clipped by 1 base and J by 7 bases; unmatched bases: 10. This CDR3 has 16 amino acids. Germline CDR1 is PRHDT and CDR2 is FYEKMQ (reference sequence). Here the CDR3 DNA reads TGTGCCAGCAGCTTAGTAGCAGGGCCAGGGGGGAACACCATATATTTT. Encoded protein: CASSLVAGPGGNTIYF.

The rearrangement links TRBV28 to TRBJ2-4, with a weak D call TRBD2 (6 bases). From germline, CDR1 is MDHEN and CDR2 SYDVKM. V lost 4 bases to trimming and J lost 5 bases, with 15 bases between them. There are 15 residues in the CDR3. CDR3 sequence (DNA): TGTGCCAGCAGTTCACTGGGGGGATTACAAAACATTCAGTACTTC. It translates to CASSSLGGLQNIQYF.

The CDR3 here is CASRAGTGSYNEQFF. The CDR3 coding sequence is TGTGCCAGCAGGGCCGGGACTGGCTCCTACAATGAGCAGTTCTTC. The chain joins TRBV7-6 to TRBJ2-1; TRBD2 might be the D (6 bases). The CDR3 runs to 15 residues. Germline V gene lookup returns CDR1 SGHVS and CDR2 FNYEAQ. V lost 6 bases to trimming and J lost 0 bases, with 12 bases between them.

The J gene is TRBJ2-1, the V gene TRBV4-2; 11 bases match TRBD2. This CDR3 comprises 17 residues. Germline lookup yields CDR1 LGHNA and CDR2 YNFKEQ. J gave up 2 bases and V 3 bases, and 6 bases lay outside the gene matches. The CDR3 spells CASSHPGTSGPYNEQFF. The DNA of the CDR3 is TGTGCCAGCAGCCACCCCGGGACTAGCGGCCCCTACAATGAGCAGTTCTTC.

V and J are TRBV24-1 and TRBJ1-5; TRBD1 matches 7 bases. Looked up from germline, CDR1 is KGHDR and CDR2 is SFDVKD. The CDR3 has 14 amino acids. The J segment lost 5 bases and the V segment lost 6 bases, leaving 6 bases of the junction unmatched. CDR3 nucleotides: TGTGCCACCAGTCGGGCAGGGGGTGATCAGCCCCAGCATTTT. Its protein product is CATSRAGGDQPQHF.

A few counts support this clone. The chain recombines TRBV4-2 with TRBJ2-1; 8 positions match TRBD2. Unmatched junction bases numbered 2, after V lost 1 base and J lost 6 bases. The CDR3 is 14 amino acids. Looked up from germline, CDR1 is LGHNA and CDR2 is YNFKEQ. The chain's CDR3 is CASSQAREGNEQFF. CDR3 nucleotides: TGTGCCAGCAGCCAAGCACGGGAGGGCAATGAGCAGTTCTTC.

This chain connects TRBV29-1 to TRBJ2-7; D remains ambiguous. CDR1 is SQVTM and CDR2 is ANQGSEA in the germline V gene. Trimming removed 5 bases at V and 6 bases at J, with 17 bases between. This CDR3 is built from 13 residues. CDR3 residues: CSVLRVASGEQYF. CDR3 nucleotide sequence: TGCAGCGTTCTCCGGGTGGCATCTGGCGAGCAGTACTTC.

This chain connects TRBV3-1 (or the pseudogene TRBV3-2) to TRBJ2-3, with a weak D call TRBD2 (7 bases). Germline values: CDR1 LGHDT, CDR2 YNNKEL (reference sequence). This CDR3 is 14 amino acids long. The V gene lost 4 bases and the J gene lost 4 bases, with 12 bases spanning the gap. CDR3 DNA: TGTGCCAGCAGCCCTGGGGGGGCTTCAGATACGCAGTATTTT. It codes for CASSPGGASDTQYF.

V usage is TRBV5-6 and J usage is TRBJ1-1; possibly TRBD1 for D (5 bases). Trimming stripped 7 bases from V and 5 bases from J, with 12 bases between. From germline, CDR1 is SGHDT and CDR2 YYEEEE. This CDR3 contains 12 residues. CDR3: CASWGGRTEAFF. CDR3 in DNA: TGTGCCAGCTGGGGGGGAAGGACTGAAGCTTTCTTT.

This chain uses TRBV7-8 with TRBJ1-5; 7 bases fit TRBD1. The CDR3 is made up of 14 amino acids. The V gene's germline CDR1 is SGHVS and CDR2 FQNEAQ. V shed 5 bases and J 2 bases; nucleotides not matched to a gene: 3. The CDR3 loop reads CASSQGTGNQPQHF. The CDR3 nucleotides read TGTGCCAGCAGCCAAGGGACAGGCAATCAGCCCCAGCATTTT. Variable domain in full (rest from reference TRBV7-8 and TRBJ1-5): GAGVSQSPRYKVAKRGQDVALRCDPISGHVSLFWYQQALGQGPEFLTYFQNEAQLDKSGLPSDRFFAERPEGSVSTLKIQRTQQEDSAVYLCASSQGTGNQPQHFGDGTRLSIL.

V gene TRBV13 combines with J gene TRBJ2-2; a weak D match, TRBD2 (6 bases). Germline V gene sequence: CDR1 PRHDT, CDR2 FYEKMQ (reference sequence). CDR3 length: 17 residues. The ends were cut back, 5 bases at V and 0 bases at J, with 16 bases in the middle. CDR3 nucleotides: TGTGCCAGCAGCCGAGCGGAGGGGCGGACGAACACCGGGGAGCTGTTTTTT. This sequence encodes CASSRAEGRTNTGELFF.

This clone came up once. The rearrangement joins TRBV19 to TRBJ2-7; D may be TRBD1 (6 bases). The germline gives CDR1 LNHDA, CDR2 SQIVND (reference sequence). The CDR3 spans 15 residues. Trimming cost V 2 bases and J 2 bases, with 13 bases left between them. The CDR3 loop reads CASSIRAGVAYEQYF. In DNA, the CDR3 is TGTGCCAGTAGTATAAGGGCAGGGGTGGCCTACGAGCAGTACTTC.

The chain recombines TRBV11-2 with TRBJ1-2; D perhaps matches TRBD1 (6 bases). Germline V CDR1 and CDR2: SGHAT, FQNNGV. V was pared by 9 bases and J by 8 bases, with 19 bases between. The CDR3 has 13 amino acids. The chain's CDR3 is CASSTGQKGGYTF. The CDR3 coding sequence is TGTGCCAGTTCGACAGGACAAAAAGGGGGCTACACCTTC. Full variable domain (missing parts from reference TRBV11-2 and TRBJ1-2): EAGVAQSPRYKIIEKRQSVAFWCNPISGHATLYWYQQILGQGPKLLIQFQNNGVVDDSQLPKDRFSAERLKGVDSTLKIQPAKLEDSAVYLCASSTGQKGGYTFGSGTRLTVV.

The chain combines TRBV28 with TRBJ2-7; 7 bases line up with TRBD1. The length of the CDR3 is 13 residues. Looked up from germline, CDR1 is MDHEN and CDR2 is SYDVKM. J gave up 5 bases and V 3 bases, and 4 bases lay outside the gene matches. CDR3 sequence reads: CASSLDRTNEQYF. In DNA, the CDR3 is TGTGCCAGCAGTTTGGACAGGACGAACGAGCAGTACTTC.

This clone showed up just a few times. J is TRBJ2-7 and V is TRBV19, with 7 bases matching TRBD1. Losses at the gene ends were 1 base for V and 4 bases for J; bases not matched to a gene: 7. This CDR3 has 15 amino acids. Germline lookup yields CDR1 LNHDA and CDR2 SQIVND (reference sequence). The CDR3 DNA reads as TGTGCCAGTAGTATAGCACAGGGGATCGGGTACGAGCAGTACTTC. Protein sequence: CASSIAQGIGYEQYF.

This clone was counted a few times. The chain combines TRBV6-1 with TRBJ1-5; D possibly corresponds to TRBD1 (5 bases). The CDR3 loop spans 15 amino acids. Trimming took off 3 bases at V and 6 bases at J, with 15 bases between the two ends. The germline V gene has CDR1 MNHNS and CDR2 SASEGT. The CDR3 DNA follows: TGTGCCAGCAGTGAGTGGAATATAGGGGCTCAGCCCCAGCATTTT. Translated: CASSEWNIGAQPQHF.

CDR3 in DNA: TGTGCCAGCACATTCAGGGGCGGCGATCCTTCACCCCTCCACTTT. Amino acids: CASTFRGGDPSPLHF. This chain joins TRBV9 and TRBJ1-6, with D perhaps matching TRBD1 (6 bases). Germline CDR1 SGDLS, CDR2 YYNGEE. The CDR3 contains 15 residues. V was shortened by 6 bases and J by 9 bases, with 19 bases between the two germline ends.

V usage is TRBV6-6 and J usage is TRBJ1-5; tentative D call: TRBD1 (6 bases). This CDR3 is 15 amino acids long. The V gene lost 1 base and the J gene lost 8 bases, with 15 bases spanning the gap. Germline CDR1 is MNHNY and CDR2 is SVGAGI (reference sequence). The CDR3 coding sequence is TGTGCCAGCAGTTACTTGGGGGCCACCTGGGAGCCCCAGCATTTT. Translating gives CASSYLGATWEPQHF.

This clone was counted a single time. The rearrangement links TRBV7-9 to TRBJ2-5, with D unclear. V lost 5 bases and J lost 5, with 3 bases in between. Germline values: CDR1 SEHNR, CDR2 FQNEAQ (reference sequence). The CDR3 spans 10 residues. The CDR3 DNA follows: TGTGCCAGCAGCCAGGAGACCCAGTACTTC. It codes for CASSQETQYF.

CDR3 sequence reads: CASSPGRSASTEAFF. CDR3 nucleotides: TGCGCCAGCAGTCCCGGCAGGTCGGCCTCCACTGAAGCTTTCTTT. The gene calls are TRBV10-2 and TRBJ1-1; D remains unclear. V was cut by 5 bases and J by 4 bases, with 17 bases left in between. The length of the CDR3 is 15 residues. The germline CDR1 and CDR2 sequences are WSHSY and SAAADI.

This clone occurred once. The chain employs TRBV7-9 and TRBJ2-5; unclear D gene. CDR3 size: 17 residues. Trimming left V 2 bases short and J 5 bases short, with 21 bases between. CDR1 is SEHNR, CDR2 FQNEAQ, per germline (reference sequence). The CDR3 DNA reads TGTGCCAGCAGCTTATTAATATTAGTCGCAGACAAGGAGACCCAGTACTTC. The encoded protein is CASSLLILVADKETQYF.

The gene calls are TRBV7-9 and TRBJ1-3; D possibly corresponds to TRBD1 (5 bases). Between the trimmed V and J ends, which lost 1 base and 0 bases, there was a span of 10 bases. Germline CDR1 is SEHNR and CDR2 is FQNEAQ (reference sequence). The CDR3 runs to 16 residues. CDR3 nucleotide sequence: TGTGCCAGCAGCTTAGTGGCCAGGGACTCTGGAAACACCATATATTTT. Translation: CASSLVARDSGNTIYF.

DNA of the CDR3: TGTGCCATCAGTGAGTCTGAGCTGGTATTCGCCTACGAGCAGTACTTC. It yields the protein CAISESELVFAYEQYF. V is TRBV10-3 and J is TRBJ2-7, with no clear D. Germline CDR1 ENHRY, CDR2 SYGVKD. With 0 bases removed from V and 2 bases from J, the gap between germline ends came to 14 bases. This CDR3 is 16 amino acids long.

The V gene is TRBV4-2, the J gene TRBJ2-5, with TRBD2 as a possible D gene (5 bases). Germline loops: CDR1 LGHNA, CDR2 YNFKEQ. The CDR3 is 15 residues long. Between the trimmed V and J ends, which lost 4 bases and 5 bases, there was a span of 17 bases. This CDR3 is CASSPRDGVTETQYF. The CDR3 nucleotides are TGTGCCAGCAGCCCCCGGGATGGGGTGACGGAGACCCAGTACTTC.